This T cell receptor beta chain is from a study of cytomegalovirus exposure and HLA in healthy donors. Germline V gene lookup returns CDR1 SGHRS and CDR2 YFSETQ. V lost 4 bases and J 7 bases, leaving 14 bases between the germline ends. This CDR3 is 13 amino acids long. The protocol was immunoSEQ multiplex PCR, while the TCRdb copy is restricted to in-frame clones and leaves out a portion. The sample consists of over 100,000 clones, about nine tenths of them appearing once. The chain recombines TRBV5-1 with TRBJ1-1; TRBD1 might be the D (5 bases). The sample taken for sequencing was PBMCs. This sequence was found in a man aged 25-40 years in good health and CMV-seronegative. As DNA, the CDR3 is TGCGCCAGCAGCCCCGCGGGGGAGGGTGAAGCTTTCTTT. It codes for CASSPAGEGEAFF.